This TCR beta chain was identified in a study of Ad26.COV2.S vaccination and SARS-CoV-2 variants. As for the study in general: A COV1001 Ad26.COV2.S trial-arm participant provided the sample. The study gave Ad26.COV2.S intramuscularly, once or twice 56 days apart.

Treatment denoted: roughly 19 received Ad26.COV2.S at low or high dose, single or two shots; roughly five received placebo; per-sample allocation not given. Following the first vaccine or placebo injection, samples were taken on day 63. Comment on this clone: Its antigen is not known.

Study-wide findings and caveats: Total T cell responses, in the TCR breadth and depth analyses, may have been underestimated.

Libraries were prepared by immunoSEQ multiplex PCR; TCRdb keeps only in-frame clonotypes and omits some of them. The sample includes about 370,000 clones, less than 90% of them seen just once. CDR1 and CDR2 from the germline V gene are SGHAT and FQNNGV. Unmatched junction bases numbered 10, after V lost 5 bases and J lost 3 bases. This CDR3 contains 16 residues. This receptor was obtained from a person between 18 and 60 years old who received the Ad26.COV2.S COVID-19 vaccine or a placebo. V is TRBV11-2 and J is TRBJ1-3; 7 nucleotides match TRBD1. The sequencing used peripheral blood, collected in a trial of Ad26.COV2.S vaccine versus placebo. The CDR3 coding sequence is TGTGCCAGCAGCACCAGCTACAGGGGAGGTGGAAACACCATATATTTT. This translates into CASSTSYRGGGNTIYF.